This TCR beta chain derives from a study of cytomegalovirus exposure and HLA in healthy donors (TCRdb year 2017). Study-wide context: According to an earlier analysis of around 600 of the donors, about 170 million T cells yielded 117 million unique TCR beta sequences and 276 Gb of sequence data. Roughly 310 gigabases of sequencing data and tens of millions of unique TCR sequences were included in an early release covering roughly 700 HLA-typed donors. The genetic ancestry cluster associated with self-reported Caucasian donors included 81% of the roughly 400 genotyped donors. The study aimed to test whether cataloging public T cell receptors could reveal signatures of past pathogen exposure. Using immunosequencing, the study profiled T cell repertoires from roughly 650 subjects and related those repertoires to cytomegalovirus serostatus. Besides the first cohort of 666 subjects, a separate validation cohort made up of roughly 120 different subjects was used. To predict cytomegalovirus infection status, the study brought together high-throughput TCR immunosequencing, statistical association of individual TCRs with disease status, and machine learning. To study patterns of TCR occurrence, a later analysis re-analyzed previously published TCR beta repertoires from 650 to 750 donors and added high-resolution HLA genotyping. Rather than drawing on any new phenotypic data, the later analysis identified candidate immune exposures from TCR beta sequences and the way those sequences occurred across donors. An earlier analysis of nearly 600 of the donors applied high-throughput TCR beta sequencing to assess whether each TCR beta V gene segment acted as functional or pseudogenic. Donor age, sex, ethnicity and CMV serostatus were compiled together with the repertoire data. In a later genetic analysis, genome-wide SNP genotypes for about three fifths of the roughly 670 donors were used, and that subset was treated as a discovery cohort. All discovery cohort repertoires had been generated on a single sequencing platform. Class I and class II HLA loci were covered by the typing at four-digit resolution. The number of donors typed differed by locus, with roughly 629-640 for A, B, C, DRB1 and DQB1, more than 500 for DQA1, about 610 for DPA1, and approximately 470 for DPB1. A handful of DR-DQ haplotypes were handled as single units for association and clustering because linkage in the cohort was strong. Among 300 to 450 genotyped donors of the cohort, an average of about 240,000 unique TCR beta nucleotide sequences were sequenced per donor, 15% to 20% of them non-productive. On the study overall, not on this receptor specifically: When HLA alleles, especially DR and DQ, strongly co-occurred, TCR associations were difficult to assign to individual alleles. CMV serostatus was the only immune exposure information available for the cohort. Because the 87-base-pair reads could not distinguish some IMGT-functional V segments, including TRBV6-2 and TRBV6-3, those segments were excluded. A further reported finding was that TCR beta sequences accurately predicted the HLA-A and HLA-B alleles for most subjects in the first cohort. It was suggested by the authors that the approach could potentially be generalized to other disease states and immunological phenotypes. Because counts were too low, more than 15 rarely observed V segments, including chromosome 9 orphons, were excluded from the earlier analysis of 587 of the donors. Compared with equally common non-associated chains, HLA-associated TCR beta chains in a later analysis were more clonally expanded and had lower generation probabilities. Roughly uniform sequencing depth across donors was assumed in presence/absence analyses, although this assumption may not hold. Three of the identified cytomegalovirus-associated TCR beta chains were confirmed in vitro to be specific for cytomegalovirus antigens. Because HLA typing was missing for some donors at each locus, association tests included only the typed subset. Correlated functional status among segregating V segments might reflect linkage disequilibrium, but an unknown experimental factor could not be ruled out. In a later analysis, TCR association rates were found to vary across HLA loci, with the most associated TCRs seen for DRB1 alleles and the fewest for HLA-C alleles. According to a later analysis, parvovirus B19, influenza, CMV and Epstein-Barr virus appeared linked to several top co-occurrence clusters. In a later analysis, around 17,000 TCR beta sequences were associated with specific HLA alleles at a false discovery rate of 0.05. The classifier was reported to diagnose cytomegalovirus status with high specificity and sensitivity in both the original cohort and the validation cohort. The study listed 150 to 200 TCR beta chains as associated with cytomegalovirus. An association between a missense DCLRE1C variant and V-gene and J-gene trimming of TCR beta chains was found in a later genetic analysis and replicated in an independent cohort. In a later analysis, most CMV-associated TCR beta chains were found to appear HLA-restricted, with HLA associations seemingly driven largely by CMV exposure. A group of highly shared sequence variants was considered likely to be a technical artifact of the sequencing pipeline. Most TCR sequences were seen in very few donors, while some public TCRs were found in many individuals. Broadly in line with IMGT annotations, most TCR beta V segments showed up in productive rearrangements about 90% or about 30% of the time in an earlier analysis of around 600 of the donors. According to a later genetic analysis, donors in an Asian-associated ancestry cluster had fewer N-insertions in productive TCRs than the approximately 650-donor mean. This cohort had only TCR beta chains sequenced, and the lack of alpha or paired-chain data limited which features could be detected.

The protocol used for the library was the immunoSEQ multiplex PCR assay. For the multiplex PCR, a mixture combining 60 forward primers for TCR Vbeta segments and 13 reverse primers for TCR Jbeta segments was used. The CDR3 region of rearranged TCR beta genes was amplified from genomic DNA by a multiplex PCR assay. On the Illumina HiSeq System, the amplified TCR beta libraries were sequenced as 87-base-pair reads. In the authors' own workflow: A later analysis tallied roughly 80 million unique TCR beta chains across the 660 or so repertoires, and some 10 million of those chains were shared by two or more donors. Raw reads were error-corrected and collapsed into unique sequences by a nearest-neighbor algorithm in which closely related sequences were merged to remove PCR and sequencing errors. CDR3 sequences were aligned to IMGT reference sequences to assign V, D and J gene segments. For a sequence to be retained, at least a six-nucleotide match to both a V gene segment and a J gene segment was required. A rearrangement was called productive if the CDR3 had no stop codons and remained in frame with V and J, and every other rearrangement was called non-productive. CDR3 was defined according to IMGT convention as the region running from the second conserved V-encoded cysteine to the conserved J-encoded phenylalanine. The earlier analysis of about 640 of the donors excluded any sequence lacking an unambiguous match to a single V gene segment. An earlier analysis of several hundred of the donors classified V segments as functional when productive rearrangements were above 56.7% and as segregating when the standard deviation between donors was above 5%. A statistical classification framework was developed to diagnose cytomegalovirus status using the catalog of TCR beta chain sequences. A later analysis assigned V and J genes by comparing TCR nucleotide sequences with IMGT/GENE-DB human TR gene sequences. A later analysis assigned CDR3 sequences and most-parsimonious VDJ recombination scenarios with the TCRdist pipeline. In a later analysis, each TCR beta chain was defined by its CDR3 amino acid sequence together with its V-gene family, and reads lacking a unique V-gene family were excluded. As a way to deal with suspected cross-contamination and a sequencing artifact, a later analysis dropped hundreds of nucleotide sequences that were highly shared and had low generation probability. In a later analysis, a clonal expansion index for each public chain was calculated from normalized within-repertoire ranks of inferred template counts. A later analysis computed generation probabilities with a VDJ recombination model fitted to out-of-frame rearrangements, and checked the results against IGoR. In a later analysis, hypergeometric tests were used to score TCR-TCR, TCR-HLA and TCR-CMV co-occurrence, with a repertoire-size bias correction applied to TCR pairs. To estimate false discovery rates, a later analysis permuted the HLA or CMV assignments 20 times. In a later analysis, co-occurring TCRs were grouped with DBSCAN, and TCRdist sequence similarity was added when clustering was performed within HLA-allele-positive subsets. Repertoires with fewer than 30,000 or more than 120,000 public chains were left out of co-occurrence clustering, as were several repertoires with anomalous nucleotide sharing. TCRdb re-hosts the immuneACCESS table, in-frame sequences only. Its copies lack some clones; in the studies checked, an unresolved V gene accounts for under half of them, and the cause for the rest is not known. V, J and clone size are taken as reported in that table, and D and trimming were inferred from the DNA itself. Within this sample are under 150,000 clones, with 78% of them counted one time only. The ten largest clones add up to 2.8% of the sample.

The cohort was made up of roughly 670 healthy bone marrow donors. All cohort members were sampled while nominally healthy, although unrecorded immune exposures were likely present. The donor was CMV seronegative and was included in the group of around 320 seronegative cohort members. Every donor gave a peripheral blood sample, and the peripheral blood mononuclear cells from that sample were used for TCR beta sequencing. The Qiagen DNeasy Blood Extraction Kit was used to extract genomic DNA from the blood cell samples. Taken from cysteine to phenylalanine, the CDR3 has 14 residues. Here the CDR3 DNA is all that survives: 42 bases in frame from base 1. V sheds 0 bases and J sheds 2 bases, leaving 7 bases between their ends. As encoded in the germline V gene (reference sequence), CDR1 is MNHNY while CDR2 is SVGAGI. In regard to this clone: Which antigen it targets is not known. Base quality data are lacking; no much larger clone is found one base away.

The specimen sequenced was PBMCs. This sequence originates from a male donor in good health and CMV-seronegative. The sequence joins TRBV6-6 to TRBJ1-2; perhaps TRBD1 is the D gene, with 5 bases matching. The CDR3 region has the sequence CASSYSGANYGYTF. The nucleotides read TGTGCCAGCAGTTACTCAGGGGCCAACTATGGCTACACCTTC.